A selection of T cell receptor beta chains follows, all from one sample in a study of patients and donors after allogeneic stem cell transplantation. TCRdb reanalysed the RT-PCR reads using MiXCR and keeps one entry per CDR3 protein. The sample contains roughly 960,000 distinct CDR3 sequences, about a sixth of which appear only once. The sequencing sample was made of blood, either unsorted or a sorted T cell fraction (not recorded which). The origin of the receptors is a human donor who was either an allogeneic HSCT recipient or a stem cell or donor lymphocyte infusion donor (not recorded which). It is not recorded whose cells these are; they may come from a transplant donor. Both conserved end residues are part of each CDR3. Each record gives: clone size, V gene, D gene, J gene, CDR3 protein, CDR3 DNA. A D gene is named only where the DNA matches it firmly. Expanded clones are given a class, and other clones once, few, many or no size at all.

abundance: -; v_gene: TRBV12-3/TRBV12-4; d_gene: -; j_gene: TRBJ1-1; CDR3aa: CASSLKPRGTEAFF; CDR3nt: TGTGCCAGCAGTTTAAAGCCGAGGGGCACTGAAGCTTTCTTT
abundance: -; v_gene: TRBV9; d_gene: -; j_gene: TRBJ2-7; CDR3aa: CASSVSGDYTYEQYF; CDR3nt: TGTGCCAGCAGCGTATCTGGAGATTATACCTACGAGCAGTACTTC
abundance: few; v_gene: TRBV2; d_gene: -; j_gene: TRBJ1-1; CDR3aa: CAISVGGTEAFF; CDR3nt: TGTGCCATCTCCGTAGGGGGCACTGAAGCTTTCTTT
abundance: -; v_gene: TRBV5-1; d_gene: -; j_gene: TRBJ1-1; CDR3aa: CASSLARTAMNTEAFF; CDR3nt: TGCGCCAGCAGCTTGGCCCGGACAGCTATGAACACTGAAGCTTTCTTT
abundance: few; v_gene: TRBV5-1; d_gene: TRBD2; j_gene: TRBJ2-5; CDR3aa: CASSWGLAGAWYQETQYF; CDR3nt: TGCGCCAGCAGCTGGGGACTAGCGGGGGCCTGGTACCAAGAGACCCAGTACTTC
abundance: -; v_gene: TRBV30; d_gene: TRBD2; j_gene: TRBJ2-1; CDR3aa: CAASLSGRNEQFF; CDR3nt: TGTGCCGCCTCCCTTAGCGGGAGAAATGAGCAGTTCTTC
abundance: -; v_gene: TRBV20-1; d_gene: -; j_gene: TRBJ2-3; CDR3aa: CSARGLLATKPSTDTQYF; CDR3nt: TGCAGTGCTAGGGGATTGCTTGCTACAAAACCCAGCACAGATACGCAGTATTTT
abundance: -; v_gene: TRBV5-4; d_gene: TRBD2; j_gene: TRBJ2-7; CDR3aa: CASSDRLAGVYEQYF; CDR3nt: TGTGCCAGCAGCGACCGACTAGCGGGAGTCTACGAGCAGTACTTC
abundance: -; v_gene: TRBV4-1; d_gene: -; j_gene: TRBJ2-5; CDR3aa: CASSQSRFQETQYF; CDR3nt: TGCGCCAGCAGCCAATCCAGGTTCCAAGAGACCCAGTACTTC
abundance: -; v_gene: TRBV6-4; d_gene: -; j_gene: TRBJ1-5; CDR3aa: CATQGTSNQPQHF; CDR3nt: TGTGCCACCCAGGGGACTAGCAATCAGCCCCAGCATTTT
abundance: -; v_gene: TRBV6-2/TRBV6-3; d_gene: TRBD1; j_gene: TRBJ2-7; CDR3aa: CASNRDRKNEQYF; CDR3nt: TGTGCCAGCAATAGGGACAGGAAAAACGAGCAGTACTTC
abundance: -; v_gene: TRBV20-1; d_gene: -; j_gene: TRBJ1-6; CDR3aa: CSARDSGGSPLHF; CDR3nt: TGCAGTGCTCGGGACTCCGGGGGTTCACCCCTCCACTTT
abundance: few; v_gene: TRBV7-9; d_gene: -; j_gene: TRBJ1-6; CDR3aa: CAGRGADSPLHF; CDR3nt: TGTGCCGGTCGGGGAGCGGATTCACCCCTCCACTTT
abundance: few; v_gene: TRBV14; d_gene: -; j_gene: TRBJ1-2; CDR3aa: CASSLNWGANYGYTF; CDR3nt: TGTGCCAGCAGCCTCAACTGGGGGGCTAACTATGGCTACACCTTC
abundance: many; v_gene: TRBV6-1; d_gene: -; j_gene: TRBJ2-5; CDR3aa: CASTRVGGNDEYF; CDR3nt: TGTGCCAGTACCAGGGTAGGGGGTAACGATGAGTACTTC
abundance: -; v_gene: TRBV24-1; d_gene: -; j_gene: TRBJ2-1; CDR3aa: CATSDPLAGRYNEQFF; CDR3nt: TGTGCCACCAGTGATCCCTTGGCGGGCCGATACAATGAGCAGTTCTTC
abundance: -; v_gene: TRBV5-6; d_gene: -; j_gene: TRBJ1-3; CDR3aa: CASMLGFASGNTIYF; CDR3nt: TGTGCCAGCATGTTAGGTTTTGCCTCTGGAAACACCATATATTTT
abundance: few; v_gene: TRBV6-1; d_gene: -; j_gene: TRBJ2-7; CDR3aa: CASSAATTYEQYF; CDR3nt: TGTGCCAGCAGTGCGGCTACCACCTACGAGCAGTACTTC
abundance: few; v_gene: TRBV7-2; d_gene: TRBD1; j_gene: TRBJ2-1; CDR3aa: CASSPSDRGQFF; CDR3nt: TGTGCCAGCAGCCCGTCGGACAGGGGGCAGTTCTTC
abundance: -; v_gene: TRBV25-1; d_gene: -; j_gene: TRBJ1-1; CDR3aa: CASSDFPSGPGTEAFF; CDR3nt: TGTGCCAGCAGTGACTTTCCCTCAGGGCCGGGCACTGAAGCTTTCTTT
abundance: -; v_gene: TRBV29-1; d_gene: TRBD1; j_gene: TRBJ1-1; CDR3aa: CSENRGTEAFF; CDR3nt: TGCAGCGAAAACAGGGGAACTGAAGCTTTCTTT
abundance: -; v_gene: TRBV7-9; d_gene: TRBD1; j_gene: TRBJ1-1; CDR3aa: CASSSTWDRYTEAFF; CDR3nt: TGTGCCAGCAGCTCGACATGGGACAGGTACACTGAAGCTTTCTTT
abundance: -; v_gene: TRBV11-3; d_gene: -; j_gene: TRBJ2-1; CDR3aa: CASSLVRKSNEQFF; CDR3nt: TGTGCCAGCAGCTTAGTTCGGAAATCCAATGAGCAGTTCTTC
abundance: -; v_gene: TRBV25-1; d_gene: -; j_gene: TRBJ1-5; CDR3aa: CASSGLAGNNQPQHF; CDR3nt: TGTGCCAGCAGTGGATTAGCAGGGAACAATCAGCCCCAGCATTTT
abundance: few; v_gene: TRBV3-1; d_gene: -; j_gene: TRBJ2-1; CDR3aa: CASSPTTSEQFF; CDR3nt: TGTGCCAGCAGCCCTACTACTAGTGAGCAGTTCTTC
abundance: few; v_gene: TRBV12-3/TRBV12-4; d_gene: TRBD2; j_gene: TRBJ2-5; CDR3aa: CASSLFSGRSEETQYF; CDR3nt: TGTGCCAGCAGTTTATTTAGCGGGAGAAGCGAAGAGACCCAGTACTTC
abundance: few; v_gene: TRBV20-1; d_gene: TRBD1; j_gene: TRBJ1-1; CDR3aa: CSAREQGRNTEAFF; CDR3nt: TGCAGTGCTAGAGAACAGGGGCGGAACACTGAAGCTTTCTTT
abundance: -; v_gene: TRBV24-1; d_gene: TRBD2; j_gene: TRBJ2-3; CDR3aa: CATSDLGTSGQDTQYF; CDR3nt: TGTGCCACCAGTGATTTGGGGACTAGCGGGCAGGATACGCAGTATTTT
abundance: -; v_gene: TRBV7-2; d_gene: -; j_gene: TRBJ2-7; CDR3aa: CASSSGLPRAYEQYF; CDR3nt: TGTGCCAGCAGCTCGGGCCTACCCAGGGCCTACGAGCAGTACTTC